This T cell receptor beta chain was identified during a study of CD8 T cells in Susac syndrome. This CDR3 region has 16 residues. The V and J ends lost 2 bases and 7 bases, in that order; junction bases with no gene match: 10. CDR1 is SEHNR and CDR2 is FQNEAQ in the germline V gene (reference sequence). The RNA, about 0.45 to 1 ug, was put through reverse transcription using random hexamers. immunoSEQ multiplex PCR amplified TCR beta CDR3 across 54 Vbeta, 13 Jbeta. Each CDR3 protein is one row after TCRdb ran MiXCR on the immunoSEQ multiplex PCR reads. The sample carries 50,000 to 55,000 distinct CDR3 sequences, over 90% recorded once. Negative isolation yielded CD8+ and CD4+ T cells; FACS enriched TEMRA cells.

This chain uses TRBV7-9 with TRBJ2-7; TRBD2 aligns across 11 bases. Sequences were obtained from CD8+ T cells from PBMCs. The sequence was collected from a human donor with Susac syndrome. CDR3 residues: CASSLLAGGSLREQYF. CDR3 sequence (DNA): TGTGCCAGCAGCTTACTAGCGGGGGGCTCTCTGCGGGAGCAGTACTTC.